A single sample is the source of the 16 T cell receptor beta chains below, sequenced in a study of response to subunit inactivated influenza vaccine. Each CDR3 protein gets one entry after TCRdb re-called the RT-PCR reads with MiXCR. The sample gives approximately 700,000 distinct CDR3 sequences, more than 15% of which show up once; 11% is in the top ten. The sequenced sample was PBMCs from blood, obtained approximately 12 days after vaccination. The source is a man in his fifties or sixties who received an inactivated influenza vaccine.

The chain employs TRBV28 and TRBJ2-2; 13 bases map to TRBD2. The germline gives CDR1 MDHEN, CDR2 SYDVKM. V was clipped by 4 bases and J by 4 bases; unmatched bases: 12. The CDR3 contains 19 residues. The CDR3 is CASSYLDGTSGVVTGELFF. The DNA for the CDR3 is TGTGCCAGCAGTTACCTCGACGGGACTAGCGGGGTGGTCACCGGGGAGCTGTTTTTT.

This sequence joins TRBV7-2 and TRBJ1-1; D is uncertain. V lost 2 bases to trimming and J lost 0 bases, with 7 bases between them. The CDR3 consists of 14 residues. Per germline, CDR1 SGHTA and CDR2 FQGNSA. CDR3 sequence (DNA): TGTGCCAGCAGCTTAAATTCAGTGAACACTGAAGCTTTCTTT. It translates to CASSLNSVNTEAFF.

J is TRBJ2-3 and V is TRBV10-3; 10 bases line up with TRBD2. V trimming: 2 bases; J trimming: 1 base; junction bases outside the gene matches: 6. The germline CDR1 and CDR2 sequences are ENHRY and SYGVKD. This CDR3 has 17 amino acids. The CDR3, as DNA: TGTGCCATCAGTGAGGACTCCGGGACTAGCGGCACAGATACGCAGTATTTT. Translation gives CAISEDSGTSGTDTQYF.

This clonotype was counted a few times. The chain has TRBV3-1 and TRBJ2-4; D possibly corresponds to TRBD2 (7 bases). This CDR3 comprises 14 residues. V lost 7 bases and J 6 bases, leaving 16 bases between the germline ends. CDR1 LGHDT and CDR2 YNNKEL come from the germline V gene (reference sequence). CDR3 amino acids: CASTPGGGGNIQYF. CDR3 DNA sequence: TGTGCCAGCACCCCCGGCGGGGGCGGAAACATTCAGTACTTC.

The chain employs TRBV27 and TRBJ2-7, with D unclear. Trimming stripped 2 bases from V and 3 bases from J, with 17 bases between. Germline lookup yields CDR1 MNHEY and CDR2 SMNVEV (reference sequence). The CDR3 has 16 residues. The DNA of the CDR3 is TGTGCCAGCAGTTTAAGCCCTAGTCGGTTTGGCTACGAGCAGTACTTC. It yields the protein CASSLSPSRFGYEQYF.

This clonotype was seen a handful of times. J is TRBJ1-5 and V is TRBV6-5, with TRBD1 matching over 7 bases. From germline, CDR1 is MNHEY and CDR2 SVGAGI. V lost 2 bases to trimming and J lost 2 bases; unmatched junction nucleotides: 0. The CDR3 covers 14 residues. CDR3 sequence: CASSYDRGNQPQHF. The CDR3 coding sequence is TGTGCCAGCAGTTACGACAGGGGCAATCAGCCCCAGCATTTT.

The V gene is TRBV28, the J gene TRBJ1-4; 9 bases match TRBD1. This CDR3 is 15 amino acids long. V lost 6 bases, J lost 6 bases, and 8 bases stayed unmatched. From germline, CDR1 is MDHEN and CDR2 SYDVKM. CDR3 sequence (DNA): TGTGCCAGCAGGCGCACCGGGACAGGGTATGAAAAACTGTTTTTT. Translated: CASRRTGTGYEKLFF.

CDR3 protein: CSATLALSSGELFF. CDR3 sequence (DNA): TGCAGTGCCACACTAGCGCTGTCGTCCGGGGAGCTGTTTTTT. The V gene is TRBV20-1, the J gene TRBJ2-2; 7 nucleotides align to TRBD2. Germline V CDR1 and CDR2: DFQATT, SNEGSKA (reference sequence). The CDR3 sequence is 14 residues long. J lost 6 bases, V lost 6 bases, and 10 bases had no gene match.

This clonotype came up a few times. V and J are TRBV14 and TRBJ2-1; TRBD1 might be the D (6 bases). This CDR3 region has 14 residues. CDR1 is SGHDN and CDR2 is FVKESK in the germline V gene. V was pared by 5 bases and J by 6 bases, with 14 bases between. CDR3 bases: TGTGCCAGCAGCAATCCGGGACACCTCAATGAGCAGTTCTTC. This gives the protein CASSNPGHLNEQFF.

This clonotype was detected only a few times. The CDR3 DNA sequence: TGTGCCAGCAGTTTCGGCCAGGGACACGACAAAGCTTTCTTT. Its protein is CASSFGQGHDKAFF. The chain couples TRBV12-3 or TRBV12-4 to TRBJ1-1, with D tentatively TRBD1 (6 bases). CDR3 length: 14 amino acids. V was pared by 3 bases and J by 9 bases, with 17 bases between.

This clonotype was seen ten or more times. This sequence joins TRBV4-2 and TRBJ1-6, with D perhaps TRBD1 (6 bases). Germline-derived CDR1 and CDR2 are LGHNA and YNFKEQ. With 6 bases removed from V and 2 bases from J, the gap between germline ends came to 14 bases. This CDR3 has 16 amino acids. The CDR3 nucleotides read TGTGCCAGCAGGCGAAGAGGGGGACCCTATAATTCACCCCTCCACTTT. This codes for CASRRRGGPYNSPLHF.

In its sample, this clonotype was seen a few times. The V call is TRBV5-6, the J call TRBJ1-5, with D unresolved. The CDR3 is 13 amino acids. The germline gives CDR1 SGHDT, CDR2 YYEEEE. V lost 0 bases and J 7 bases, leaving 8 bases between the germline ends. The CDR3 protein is CASSLARKQPQHF. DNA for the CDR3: TGTGCCAGCAGCTTGGCACGGAAGCAGCCCCAGCATTTT.

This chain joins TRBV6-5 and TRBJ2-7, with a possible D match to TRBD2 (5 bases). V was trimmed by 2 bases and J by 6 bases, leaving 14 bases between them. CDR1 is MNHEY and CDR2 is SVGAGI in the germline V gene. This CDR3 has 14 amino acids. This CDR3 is CASSYRQDGGEQYF. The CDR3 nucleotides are TGTGCCAGCAGTTACCGCCAAGATGGAGGCGAGCAGTACTTC.

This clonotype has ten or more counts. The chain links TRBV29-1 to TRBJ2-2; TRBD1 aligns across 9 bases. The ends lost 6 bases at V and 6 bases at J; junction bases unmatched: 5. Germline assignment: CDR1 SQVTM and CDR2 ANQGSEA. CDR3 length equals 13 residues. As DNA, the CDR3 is TGCAGCGTCGGAACAGGGGGCTCCGGGGAGCTGTTTTTT. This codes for CSVGTGGSGELFF.

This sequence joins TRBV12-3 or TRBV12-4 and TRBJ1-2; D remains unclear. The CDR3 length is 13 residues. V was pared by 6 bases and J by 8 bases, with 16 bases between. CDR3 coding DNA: TGTGCCAGCAGCCGCGGCTCCCTATTCGGCTACACCTTC. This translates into CASSRGSLFGYTF.

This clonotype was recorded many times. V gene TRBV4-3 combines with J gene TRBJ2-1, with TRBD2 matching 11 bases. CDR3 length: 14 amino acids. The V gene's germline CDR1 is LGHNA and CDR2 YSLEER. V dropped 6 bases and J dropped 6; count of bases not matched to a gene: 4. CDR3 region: CASSPGLAANEQFF. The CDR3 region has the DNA TGCGCCAGCAGTCCGGGACTAGCGGCCAATGAGCAGTTCTTC.